Below, 21 T cell receptor beta chains from the same sample are listed, as sequenced in a study of monozygotic twins with inflammatory bowel disease. No DNA is given; TCRdb re-called the 5' RACE reads and lists each CDR3 protein once. Listed are 350,000 to 500,000 distinct CDR3 sequences; 2.4% falls within the top ten. Material: blood. These receptor sequences come from a human donor with ulcerative colitis or Crohn's disease, or a healthy co-twin of an affected twin (not recorded which).

The chain has TRBV20-1 and TRBJ2-2. This CDR3 has 14 residues. Germline assignment: CDR1 DFQATT and CDR2 SNEGSKA (reference sequence). The CDR3 is CSARGRGNTGELFF.

The chain recombines TRBV7-7 with TRBJ2-5; absent DNA, TCRdb's TRBD1 call cannot be checked. CDR3 length: 14 amino acids. In germline, CDR1 is SSHAT, CDR2 FNYEAQ (reference sequence). The CDR3 sequence is CASRPSGTQETQYF.

V and J are TRBV12-3 or TRBV12-4 and TRBJ1-2. The CDR3 consists of 12 residues. The CDR3 spells CASSLSGRGYTF.

The chain links TRBV5-1 to TRBJ2-1; as DNA is missing, the TRBD1 call by TCRdb cannot be tested. This CDR3 spans 14 amino acids. CDR1 SGHRS and CDR2 YFSETQ come from the germline V gene. This chain's CDR3 is CASSTGARYNEQFF.

The chain combines TRBV7-2 with TRBJ2-5. There are 13 residues in the CDR3. From germline, CDR1 is SGHTA and CDR2 FQGNSA. CDR3 residues: CASSFHTEKTQYF.

J is TRBJ2-2 and V is TRBV5-4. The CDR3 runs 16 residues. CDR1 and CDR2 (germline): SGHNT, YYREEE (reference sequence). The CDR3 region is CASSLGTGAKTGELFF.

The V call is TRBV7-2, the J call TRBJ1-3. CDR3 length equals 16 residues. Germline-derived CDR1 and CDR2 are SGHTA and FQGNSA. The CDR3 sequence: CASNLRGRASGNTIYF.

The CDR3 sequence is CSARVLGGEEQFF. The chain is built from TRBV20-1 and TRBJ2-1; the TRBD2 assignment by TCRdb is unverifiable without DNA. Germline CDR1 and CDR2: DFQATT and SNEGSKA (reference sequence). The CDR3 is 13 amino acids.

V is TRBV18 and J is TRBJ2-3; TCRdb indicates TRBD2, and absent DNA this call remains unverified. This CDR3 is 16 amino acids long. Germline CDR1 and CDR2: KGHSH and LQKENI. The CDR3 protein is CASSSATSGGPDTQYF.

The V call is TRBV3-1, the J call TRBJ1-1; TCRdb outputs TRBD1, but without DNA this stays unchecked. Germline values: CDR1 LGHDT, CDR2 YNNKEL (reference sequence). This CDR3 has 12 amino acids. CDR3 loop: CASSQGEGKAFF.

The V call is TRBV29-1, the J call TRBJ2-1. CDR3 length equals 12 residues. Per the germline V gene, CDR1 is SQVTM and CDR2 is ANQGSEA. CDR3 sequence: CSVVDYTNEQFF.

This chain joins TRBV5-1 and TRBJ1-2; TCRdb calls TRBD1, which cannot be checked without DNA. Germline V CDR1 and CDR2: SGHRS, YFSETQ. The CDR3 has 14 residues. CDR3 sequence: CASSPQGDWRGYTF.

The CDR3 loop is CASRLNTEAFF. The chain couples TRBV12-3 or TRBV12-4 to TRBJ1-1. The length of the CDR3 is 11 residues.

This chain uses TRBV28 with TRBJ2-1; with no DNA, the TCRdb D assignment of TRBD2 cannot be verified. Germline V gene data show CDR1 as MDHEN and CDR2 as SYDVKM. The CDR3 covers 16 residues. The CDR3 region is CASGASGRGSGNEQFF.

The chain employs TRBV5-8 and TRBJ2-6; TCRdb's D call of TRBD2 is untestable without DNA. Looked up from germline, CDR1 is SGHTS and CDR2 is YDEGEE. The CDR3 spans 18 residues. The CDR3 is CASDNTPGLASGANVLTF.

The V gene is TRBV6-5, the J gene TRBJ1-6. This CDR3 spans 12 amino acids. CDR1 and CDR2 (germline): MNHEY, SVGAGI. The chain's CDR3 is CASSSPNSPLHF.

The CDR3 sequence is CASSRGRAVNEQFF. The gene calls are TRBV6-1 and TRBJ2-1; TCRdb names TRBD2, which stays unverified in the absence of DNA. Germline V gene data show CDR1 as MNHNS and CDR2 as SASEGT. CDR3 length: 14 residues.

The V call is TRBV12-3 or TRBV12-4, the J call TRBJ1-3; TCRdb reports TRBD1, a call that lacks DNA to check it against. The CDR3 spans 14 residues. CDR3 loop: CASRGTGTPNTIYF.

The CDR3 sequence: CATSEGTGDNQPQHF. The chain carries TRBV24-1 and TRBJ1-5; TCRdb's D gene call, TRBD1, goes unchecked for lack of DNA. Germline-derived CDR1 and CDR2 are KGHDR and SFDVKD. The CDR3 is 15 amino acids.

The rearrangement links TRBV5-1 to TRBJ2-3; the D gene TCRdb calls, TRBD2, cannot be checked with no DNA. Germline CDR1 is SGHRS and CDR2 is YFSETQ. This CDR3 is 15 amino acids long. This chain's CDR3 is CASSLGGINTDTQYF.

The genes are TRBV5-1 and TRBJ2-1; TCRdb indicates TRBD1, and absent DNA this call remains unverified. Per germline, CDR1 SGHRS and CDR2 YFSETQ. The CDR3 runs to 14 residues. CDR3 residues: CASSLVGIHNEQFF.